The present T cell receptor (beta chain) was sequenced within a study of CD8+ T cells in alopecia areata (dated by TCRdb to 2016 to 2019). Background for the entire study: Treated patients were enrolled in an open-label pilot trial of oral tofacitinib, 5 to 10 mg twice daily, for moderate-to-severe alopecia areata. Patients stayed on tofacitinib for 6 to 18 months and then had 6 months of follow-up off drug so that delayed response and recurrence could be assessed. In treated patients, disease severity was measured using the SALT score, which gives the percentage of scalp surface area affected. In both human patients and the C3H/HeJ mouse model, the study applied high-throughput TCRbeta sequencing to look at T cell clonal expansion in alopecia areata. Human TCRbeta sequencing covered scalp tissue and sorted CD4+ and CD8+ peripheral blood T cells from patchy and totalis/universalis alopecia areata patients and healthy controls. Biopsies were taken from tofacitinib-treated patients at baseline and again at 4 and 24 weeks into treatment, and several of those patients also had a later scalp biopsy. Clonality in the scalp was compared among normal scalp (n=4), patchy alopecia areata scalp (n=8), and alopecia totalis/universalis scalp (n=8). RNA came from the PAXgene miRNA kit for fixed scalp, the miRNeasy kit for PBMCs, and the RNeasy kit for mouse skin. Amplification of TCRbeta CDR3 regions was done by immunoSEQ multiplex PCR using 35 Vbeta forward primers and 13 Jbeta reverse primers.

The paper's findings and limits, for the study overall: Scalp clonality and the number of expanded CD8+ clones among the top 100 scalp clones were significantly decreased by tofacitinib. Compared with normal scalp, lesional scalp, particularly in alopecia totalis/universalis, had higher clonality and more expanded CD8+ clones, which suggests antigenic drive. Because the treated cohort was small and had only one nonresponder, larger studies are needed to examine links between baseline CD8+ expansion and response. Unlike mouse skin, which is dominated by gammadelta T cells, normal human skin has resident alphabeta T cells that are also sequenced, and this complicates analysis of the scalp TCR repertoire. Shared TCR sequences between patients were less evident than in mice, which may be partly attributable to HLA diversity in the patient population. During tofacitinib treatment, many expanded lesional clones remained in scalp and blood, and this persistence may partly explain relapse after treatment is stopped.

Receptor libraries were prepared by the immunoSEQ multiplex PCR assay. To provide template for TCR sequencing, every sample had RNA extracted and reverse transcribed into cDNA. First-strand cDNA was synthesized using SuperScript III with a 2:1 mix of oligo-dT and random hexamers. A synthetic immune receptor repertoire was used to assess amplification bias, and residual bias was removed computationally. For the original study's pipeline: Raw reads were preprocessed to remove errors, and CDR3 was defined by IMGT conventions from the conserved cysteine to phenylalanine. To get clonality, Shannon entropy was normalized by log2 of the number of productive unique TCRs and the result was subtracted from 1. CD4 or CD8 identity of scalp clones was inferred by cross-referencing scalp TCRbeta sequences with sorted blood CD4 and CD8 repertoires. The table was pulled from immuneACCESS by TCRdb, which kept in-frame rearrangements only. Such tables lose some clones; where checked, under half of the loss comes from unresolved V genes, and the rest has no known cause. The V and J calls and clone size are taken from that table; D and trimming were inferred from the DNA. This sample is represented by 200,000 or so clones; more than 45% of them were singletons. The top ten hold 5.5% to 6% of the sample.

The sample's time point label, in plain terms: around 22 weeks on oral tofacitinib. This specimen's treatment or condition label, interpreted: oral pan-JAK inhibitor, 5-10 mg twice daily. Lesional scalp punch biopsies and peripheral blood were collected from alopecia areata patients. After PBMCs were isolated by density centrifugation and stained for CD3, CD4 and CD8, a FACSAria was used to sort CD4+ and CD8+ T cells. The CDR3 measures 15 amino acids from cysteine to phenylalanine. Only the CDR3 DNA is retained, 45 bases long and in frame from the first base. The trim is 4 bases for V and 5 bases for J, with a gap of 20 bases between the germline ends. Reading the germline V gene gives CDR1 SQVTM and CDR2 ANQGSEA. Note on this clone: The target of this receptor is not known. No base-level quality is on record; no much larger clone is a single base apart.

This clonotype originated in a human donor with alopecia areata. Sequences were derived from CD4+ T cells sorted from blood, sampled at week 24, from a patient treated with tofacitinib. The rearrangement joined TRBV29-1 to TRBJ2-5, with TRBD1 perhaps the D gene, on 5 matching bases. The DNA is TGCAGCGTTGGATATTCGGGCAGGGCTGGGGAGACCCAGTACTTC. It translates as CSVGYSGRAGETQYF.